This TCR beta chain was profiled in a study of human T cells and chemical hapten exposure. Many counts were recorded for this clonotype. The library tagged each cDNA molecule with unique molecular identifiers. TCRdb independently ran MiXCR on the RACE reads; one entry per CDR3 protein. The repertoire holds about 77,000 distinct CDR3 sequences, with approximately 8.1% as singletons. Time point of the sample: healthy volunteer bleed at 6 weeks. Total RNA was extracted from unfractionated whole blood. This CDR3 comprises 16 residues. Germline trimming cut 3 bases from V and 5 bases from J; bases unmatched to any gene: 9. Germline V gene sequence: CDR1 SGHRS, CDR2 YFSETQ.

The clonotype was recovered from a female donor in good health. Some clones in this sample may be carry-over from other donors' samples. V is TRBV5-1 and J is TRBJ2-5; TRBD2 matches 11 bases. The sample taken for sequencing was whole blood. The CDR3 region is CASSSASGGTGETQYF. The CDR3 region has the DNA TGCGCCAGCAGCTCCGCTAGCGGGGGGACGGGGGAGACCCAGTACTTC.